The present T cell receptor beta chain was sequenced within a study of blood T cells in healthy people across ages. Study findings and constraints: The donors' CMV status was not determined, possibly confounding changes in expanded clonotypes.

This clonotype showed up just a few times. The antigen remains unidentified. Then a second PCR, running roughly 7 to 11 cycles, was carried out with a sample-barcoded 5' primer and a J-beta primer mix. Each of the samples gave a minimum of 2.5 million paired-end reads that contained CDR3. TCRdb fed the 5' RACE reads into MiXCR, producing one record per CDR3 protein. The sample holds 1 million or so distinct CDR3 sequences, around 27% seen once. This CDR3 is built from 16 residues. From germline, CDR1 is SGHDT and CDR2 YYEEEE. V was pared by 3 bases and J by 3 bases, with 11 bases of the junction left unmatched. Another study also made use of these data, one on T cells of mothers and their children. From that paper: All RNA that had been extracted was used for cDNA synthesis at about 1.5 ug per 15 ul. Sample barcodes and 2-4 random nucleotides came from the second PCR's M1S primer.

The chain combines TRBV5-6 with TRBJ2-7; TRBD1 agrees at 8 bases. The TCR sequence derives from a girl aged 2 to 9 in good health. Sequenced material: blood. DNA for the CDR3: TGTGCCAGCAGCTCGGGGCAGGGGGCCACCATCTACGAGCAGTACTTC. Translated: CASSSGQGATIYEQYF.